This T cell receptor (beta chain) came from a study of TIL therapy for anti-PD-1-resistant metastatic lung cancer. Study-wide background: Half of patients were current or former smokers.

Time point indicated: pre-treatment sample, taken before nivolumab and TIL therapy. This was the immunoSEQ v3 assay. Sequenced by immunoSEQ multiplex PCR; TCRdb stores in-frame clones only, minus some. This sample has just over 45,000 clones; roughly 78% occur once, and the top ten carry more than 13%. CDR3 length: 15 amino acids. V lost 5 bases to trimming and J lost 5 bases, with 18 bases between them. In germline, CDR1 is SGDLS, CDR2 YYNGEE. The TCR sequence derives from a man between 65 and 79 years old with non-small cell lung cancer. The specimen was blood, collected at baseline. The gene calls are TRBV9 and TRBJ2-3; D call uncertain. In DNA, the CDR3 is TGTGCCAGCAGAGAAGGGCACAGCCCCCGAGATACGCAGTATTTT. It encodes CASREGHSPRDTQYF.